The T cell receptor (beta chain) described here comes from a study of blood T cell repertoires in COVID-19. Overall study: Spain, Italy and the United States supplied samples that represented acute and convalescent COVID-19.

Seattle patients were enrolled while actively infected and followed longitudinally. Methods used by the authors: Amplification with reference gene primers provided the estimates of nucleated cell counts. Measured with immunoSEQ multiplex PCR; TCRdb has only the in-frame clones, and not every one. That table furnishes V, J and clone size, whereas the DNA furnished D and trimming. The sample carries approximately 170,000 clones, approximately 85% recorded once. The V end was cut by 0 bases, the J end by 11 bases, with 11 bases between. Germline V gene sequence: CDR1 LGHNA, CDR2 YSLEER. The CDR3 length is 13 residues.

The chain combines TRBV4-3 with TRBJ1-5; D remains unclear. The sequenced material came from peripheral blood. This receptor was taken from a man older than 75 with COVID-19, enrolled during active disease. CDR3 bases: TGCGCCAGCAGCCAAGATCGGGGTGAGGCCCAGCATTTT. Protein sequence: CASSQDRGEAQHF.